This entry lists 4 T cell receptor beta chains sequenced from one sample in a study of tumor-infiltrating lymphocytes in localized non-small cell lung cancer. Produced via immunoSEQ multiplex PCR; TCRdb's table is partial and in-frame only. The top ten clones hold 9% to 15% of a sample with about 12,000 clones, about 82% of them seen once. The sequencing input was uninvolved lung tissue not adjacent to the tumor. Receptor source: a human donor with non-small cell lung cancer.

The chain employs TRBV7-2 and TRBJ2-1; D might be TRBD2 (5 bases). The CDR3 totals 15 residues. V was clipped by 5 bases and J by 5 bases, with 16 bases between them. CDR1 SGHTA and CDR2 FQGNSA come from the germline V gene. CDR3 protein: CASSPHGVANNEQFF. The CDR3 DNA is TGTGCCAGCAGCCCCCACGGCGTAGCGAACAATGAGCAGTTCTTC. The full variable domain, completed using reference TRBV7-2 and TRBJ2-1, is GAGVSQSPSNKVTEKGKDVELRCDPISGHTALYWYRQSLGQGLEFLIYFQGNSAPDKSGLPSDRFSAERTGGSVSTLTIQRTQQEDSAVYLCASSPHGVANNEQFFGPGTRLTVL.

This chain's CDR3 is CASSLGTVNTEAFF. The CDR3 bases are TGTGCCAGCAGCCTAGGGACAGTGAACACTGAAGCTTTCTTT. The chain couples TRBV7-2 to TRBJ1-1, with TRBD1 matching over 7 bases. V was clipped by 5 bases and J by 0 bases; unmatched bases: 3. Germline V gene data show CDR1 as SGHTA and CDR2 as FQGNSA. The CDR3 runs 14 residues.

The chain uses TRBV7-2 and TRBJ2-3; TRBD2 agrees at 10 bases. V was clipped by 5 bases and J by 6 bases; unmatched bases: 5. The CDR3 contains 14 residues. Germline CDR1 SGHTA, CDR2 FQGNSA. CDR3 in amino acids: CASSSGGGRDTQYF. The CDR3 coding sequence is TGTGCCAGCAGCAGCGGGGGGGGCCGGGATACGCAGTATTTT.

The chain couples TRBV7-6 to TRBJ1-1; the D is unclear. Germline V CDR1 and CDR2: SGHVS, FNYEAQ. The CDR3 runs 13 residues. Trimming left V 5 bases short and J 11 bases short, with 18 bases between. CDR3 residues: CASSASREGEAFF. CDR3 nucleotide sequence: TGTGCCAGCAGCGCCTCCCGGGAGGGCGAGGCTTTCTTT.